The clone carrying this T cell receptor (beta chain) occurred a few times. This sample is drawn from a study of T cell repertoires in cytomegalovirus infection. This CDR3 spans 12 amino acids. The germline gives CDR1 MNHEY, CDR2 SVGEGT. The trim removed 3 bases at V and 6 bases at J, leaving 2 bases unmatched. One entry per CDR3 protein results from TCRdb running MiXCR on the reads. This sample carries hundreds of thousands of distinct CDR3 sequences, 31% of them seen once, and the ten largest clones take approximately 13%. Sequenced material: PBMCs. The origin of this receptor is a human donor in good health (CMV status not recorded). Some clones in this sample may be carry-over from other donors' samples. The genes are TRBV6-2 or TRBV6-3 and TRBJ2-7; 7 nucleotides align to TRBD1. The CDR3 loop is CASSYNRGEQYF. The CDR3 DNA sequence: TGTGCCAGCAGTTATAACAGGGGCGAGCAGTACTTC.